These T cell receptor beta chains were read from a single sample in a study of T cell repertoires in cytomegalovirus infection. Their cognate antigens are unknown. TCRdb processed the reads anew with MiXCR; each CDR3 protein has one entry. The table records roughly 500,000 distinct CDR3 sequences, 33% of them present only once. The source was cultured PBMCs, collected from culture after CMV antigen stimulation. Source of these receptors: a human donor in good health (CMV status not recorded). Some clones in this sample may be carry-over from other donors' samples. The CDR3 runs from the conserved cysteine through the conserved F or W. A D gene is named only where the DNA matches it firmly. Size tells how often a clone was seen (once, few, many) or the class of an expanded clone, and some rows leave it out.

clone_size	j_call	v_call	d_call	cdr3_aa	cdr3_nt
-	TRBJ2-5	TRBV11-2	-	CASSLGKLPQETQYF	TGTGCCAGCAGCTTAGGGAAGCTCCCGCAAGAGACCCAGTACTTC
many	TRBJ2-1	TRBV7-2	TRBD1	CAIARDSTYNEQFF	TGTGCCATAGCCCGGGACAGCACCTACAATGAGCAGTTCTTC
few	TRBJ1-4	TRBV7-2	TRBD1	CASSYDRGKEKLFF	TGTGCCAGCAGCTACGACAGGGGGAAAGAAAAACTGTTTTTT
few	TRBJ1-3	TRBV7-3	TRBD1	CASSPTAGGTIYF	TGTGCCAGCAGCCCAACAGCAGGGGGAACCATATATTTT
few	TRBJ1-5	TRBV28	-	CASSLGQMGNQPQHF	TGTGCCAGCAGTCTCGGACAGATGGGCAATCAGCCCCAGCATTTT
few	TRBJ2-7	TRBV27	TRBD2	CASSLKLAASYEQYF	TGTGCCAGCAGTTTAAAACTAGCGGCTTCCTACGAGCAGTACTTC
-	TRBJ1-5	TRBV6-9	-	CASSLRQEPQHF	TGTGCCAGCAGTTTACGGCAGGAGCCCCAGCATTTT
-	TRBJ2-1	TRBV20-1	TRBD2	CSAAGLAEVYNEQFF	TGCAGTGCAGCCGGACTAGCGGAAGTTTACAATGAGCAGTTCTTC
few	TRBJ2-3	TRBV7-2	-	CASSGGNTDTQYF	TGTGCCAGCAGCGGAGGTAACACAGATACGCAGTATTTT
-	TRBJ2-5	TRBV29-1	-	CSVETGTQYF	TGCAGCGTTGAGACCGGGACCCAGTACTTC
-	TRBJ2-1	TRBV3-1	-	CASSLIGERDEQFF	TGTGCCAGCAGCCTTATCGGGGAGAGGGATGAGCAGTTCTTC
-	TRBJ2-2	TRBV12-3/TRBV12-4	-	CASSRLEPRGELFF	TGTGCCAGCAGTCGCCTGGAACCGCGAGGGGAGCTGTTTTTT
few	TRBJ1-1	TRBV4-3	-	CASSQDQGTEAFF	TGCGCCAGCAGCCAAGATCAAGGTACTGAAGCTTTCTTT
-	TRBJ2-7	TRBV5-1	-	CASNERGPSDEQYF	TGCGCCAGCAATGAGAGGGGCCCAAGCGACGAGCAGTACTTC
-	TRBJ1-4	TRBV3-1	TRBD1	CASSQVGTGSEKLFF	TGTGCCAGCAGCCAAGTGGGGACAGGGAGCGAAAAACTGTTTTTT
-	TRBJ1-4	TRBV6-5	-	CASSSERGKLFF	TGTGCCAGCAGTTCGGAGAGGGGGAAACTGTTTTTT
few	TRBJ2-7	TRBV7-2	-	CASSPQSGRLNSYEQYF	TGTGCCAGCAGCCCGCAAAGCGGGCGGCTGAACTCCTACGAGCAGTACTTC
-	TRBJ1-1	TRBV12-3/TRBV12-4	TRBD1	CASRTGTGAEAFF	TGTGCCAGCAGGACCGGGACAGGGGCAGAAGCTTTCTTT
-	TRBJ2-1	TRBV6-1	-	CASSGRGYNEQFF	TGTGCCAGCAGTGGGAGGGGGTACAATGAGCAGTTCTTC
-	TRBJ1-2	TRBV11-3	-	CASSPEGGAYGYTF	TGTGCCAGCAGCCCAGAAGGGGGAGCCTATGGCTACACCTTC
-	TRBJ2-1	TRBV20-1	TRBD2	CSARAGLAGPYNEQFF	TGCAGTGCTAGAGCGGGACTAGCGGGACCGTACAATGAGCAGTTCTTC
-	TRBJ1-4	TRBV7-2	-	CASSSGNSFGEKLFF	TGTGCCAGCAGCTCAGGGAACAGTTTTGGGGAAAAACTGTTTTTT
-	TRBJ2-2	TRBV12-3/TRBV12-4	TRBD2	CGGLADTGELFF	TGTGGCGGACTAGCGGACACCGGGGAGCTGTTTTTT
many	TRBJ1-1	TRBV7-2	-	CASSLGPGSVTEAFF	TGTGCCAGCAGCTTAGGTCCAGGGAGTGTCACTGAAGCTTTCTTT
few	TRBJ2-4	TRBV4-1	TRBD2	CASSHLLAGLAKNIQYF	TGCGCCAGCAGCCATCTTCTAGCGGGTCTAGCCAAAAACATTCAGTACTTC